The 30 T cell receptor beta chains reported below all come from one sample, sequenced in a study of cytomegalovirus exposure and HLA in healthy donors. The PCR ran on 60 Vbeta and 13 Jbeta primers. Assay used: immunoSEQ multiplex PCR; TCRdb lists only in-frame clones, some missing. The profile shows some 140,000 clones, roughly three quarters of them singletons. Sequenced input: PBMCs. Receptor source: a female donor in good health and CMV-seronegative.

Only one count was recorded for this clone. The CDR3 sequence is CASSDGGGGNIQYF. The CDR3 DNA sequence: TGTGCCAGCAGTGACGGGGGGGGCGGAAACATTCAGTACTTC. The J gene is TRBJ2-4, the V gene TRBV25-1, with TRBD2 matching over 8 bases. Germline CDR1 and CDR2: MGHDK and SYGVNS. CDR3 size: 14 residues. With 3 bases clipped from V and 6 bases from J, the junction kept 4 bases outside the gene matches.

This chain links TRBV7-2 with TRBJ2-3; TRBD2 aligns across 10 bases. The CDR3 totals 15 residues. Germline CDR1 SGHTA, CDR2 FQGNSA. Trimming cost V 5 bases and J 6 bases; bases outside gene matches: 8. The CDR3 region is CASSGERGGRDTQYF. CDR3 DNA: TGTGCCAGCAGCGGAGAGCGGGGGGGTAGGGATACGCAGTATTTT.

The genes are TRBV7-6 and TRBJ1-2; D may be TRBD1 (5 bases). Per the germline V gene, CDR1 is SGHVS and CDR2 is FNYEAQ. Trimming pared 5 bases from V and 3 bases from J, leaving 13 bases between. The CDR3 has 14 amino acids. The CDR3 spells CASSRGTGDYGYTF. DNA for the CDR3: TGTGCCAGCAGCCGAGGGACGGGAGACTATGGCTACACCTTC.

The chain carries TRBV7-2 and TRBJ2-7, with TRBD2 identical over 9 bases. V lost 1 base, J lost 2 bases, and 3 bases stayed unmatched. CDR1 is SGHTA and CDR2 is FQGNSA in the germline V gene. This CDR3 has 15 residues. This CDR3 is CASSLVAGVPYEQYF. CDR3 bases: TGTGCCAGCAGCTTAGTAGCGGGGGTTCCCTACGAGCAGTACTTC.

This chain uses TRBV7-2 with TRBJ2-3; unclear D gene. V lost 1 base to trimming and J lost 0 bases, with 2 bases between them. This CDR3 region has 13 residues. Germline-derived CDR1 and CDR2 are SGHTA and FQGNSA. The CDR3 region is CASSLVSTDTQYF. The CDR3 region has the DNA TGTGCCAGCAGCTTAGTAAGCACAGATACGCAGTATTTT.

V is TRBV6-5 and J is TRBJ2-2, with 9 bases matching TRBD1. After removal of 10 bases from V and 5 bases from J, the junction contained 8 bases not matched to a gene. The CDR3 extends over 14 amino acids. Germline CDR1 and CDR2: MNHEY and SVGAGI. CDR3 in DNA: TGTGCCACCGCCCGGGACAGGGAGACCGGGGAGCTGTTTTTT. Protein product: CATARDRETGELFF.

CDR3 nucleotide sequence: TGCGCCAGCAGCCGCGCTCCTGGTGACAGGTCGTATGGCTACACCTTC. Translated, it gives CASSRAPGDRSYGYTF. The gene calls are TRBV4-3 and TRBJ1-2, with a tentative D call TRBD1 (6 bases). Trimming stripped 4 bases from V and 5 bases from J, with 20 bases between. The germline V gene has CDR1 LGHNA and CDR2 YSLEER. The CDR3 has 16 residues.

The sample holds one count of this clone. The genes are TRBV30 and TRBJ1-2, with D possibly TRBD1 on 6 matching bases. V was cut by 2 bases and J by 7 bases, with 14 bases left in between. CDR1 GTSNPN and CDR2 SVGIG come from the germline V gene (reference sequence). The CDR3 sequence is 13 residues long. The CDR3 nucleotides are TGTGCCTGGAGTATCCGCGGCAGGGGTGGCTACACCTTC. Its protein is CAWSIRGRGGYTF.

The rearrangement uses TRBV2 and TRBJ2-2; tentatively, D is TRBD1 (6 bases). The CDR3 is 12 amino acids. V gave up 6 bases and J gave up 5 bases, with 7 bases separating them. The germline V gene encodes CDR1 SNHLY and CDR2 FYNNEI. The CDR3 loop reads CASRRGTGELFF. Here the CDR3 DNA reads TGTGCCAGCAGAAGGGGGACCGGGGAGCTGTTTTTT.

V is TRBV7-8 and J is TRBJ1-1; weak D call: TRBD1 (6 bases). Germline V CDR1 and CDR2: SGHVS, FQNEAQ. The V gene lost 3 bases and the J gene lost 6 bases, with 17 bases spanning the gap. The CDR3 runs 15 residues. CDR3 loop: CASSFRPSGVAEAFF. The DNA of the CDR3 is TGTGCCAGCAGCTTCCGCCCTTCAGGGGTAGCTGAAGCTTTCTTT.

V is TRBV11-3 and J is TRBJ2-4; no clear D gene. Per the germline V gene, CDR1 is SGHNT and CDR2 is YENEEA. This CDR3 region has 11 residues. Trimming took off 5 bases at V and 4 bases at J, with 3 bases between the two ends. In DNA, the CDR3 is TGTGCCAGCAGCCGTAAAAACATTCAGTACTTC. This encodes CASSRKNIQYF.

The V and J genes are TRBV6-1 and TRBJ2-6; maybe TRBD2 (5 bases). This CDR3 contains 17 residues. The V gene's germline CDR1 is MNHNS and CDR2 SASEGT. The V end lost 3 bases, the J end lost 2 bases, and 14 bases lay between the germline ends. The CDR3 coding sequence is TGTGCCAGCAGTGATTGGACTGCCCACCCTGGGGCCAACGTCCTGACTTTC. It yields the protein CASSDWTAHPGANVLTF.

This sequence joins TRBV4-1 and TRBJ2-7, with 8 bases lining up with TRBD1. CDR1 MGHRA and CDR2 YSYEKL come from the germline V gene. The CDR3 has 13 amino acids. J was trimmed by 2 bases and V by 5 bases; bases with no gene match: 2. CDR3 protein: CASSAGQAYEQYF. The CDR3 coding sequence is TGCGCCAGCAGCGCGGGACAGGCCTACGAGCAGTACTTC.

This chain joins TRBV5-1 and TRBJ1-2; D might be TRBD1 (5 bases). Trimming stripped 0 bases from V and 8 bases from J, with 20 bases between. Germline V CDR1 and CDR2: SGHRS, YFSETQ. The CDR3 consists of 16 residues. CDR3 in amino acids: CASSLARQTRLDGYTF. The CDR3 coding sequence is TGCGCCAGCAGCTTGGCTCGACAGACGAGATTGGACGGCTACACCTTC.

This chain joins TRBV2 and TRBJ2-3; D might be TRBD1 (5 bases). The CDR3 has 13 residues. Germline CDR1 and CDR2: SNHLY and FYNNEI. Trimming stripped 7 bases from V and 5 bases from J, with 13 bases between. The DNA for the CDR3 is TGTGCCAGCAATTCGCAGGGTCTAGATACGCAGTATTTT. Amino acids: CASNSQGLDTQYF. Full variable domain (remainder filled in from reference TRBV2 and TRBJ2-3): EPEVTQTPSHQVTQMGQEVILRCVPISNHLYFYWYRQILGQKVEFLVSFYNNEISEKSEIFDDQFSVERPDGSNFTLKIRSTKLEDSAMYFCASNSQGLDTQYFGPGTRLTVL.

The chain carries TRBV29-1 and TRBJ1-2; maybe TRBD1 (5 bases). CDR1 and CDR2 (germline): SQVTM, ANQGSEA. The V and J ends lost 3 bases and 5 bases respectively, with 16 bases between them. The CDR3 runs 14 residues. The CDR3 DNA sequence: TGCAGCGTTGACAGGGCCGGCGTTACATATGGCTACACCTTC. Protein sequence: CSVDRAGVTYGYTF.

Of note for this clone: Other DNA sequences from this sample encode an identical CDR3 as well. The CDR3 protein is CASSLATSGRGSYEQYF. CDR3 DNA: TGTGCCAGCAGCTTAGCTACGAGCGGGAGAGGCTCCTACGAGCAGTACTTC. The chain couples TRBV7-9 to TRBJ2-7, with 8 bases lining up with TRBD2. The CDR3 has 17 amino acids. Germline CDR1 and CDR2: SEHNR and FQNEAQ (reference sequence). Trimming at V came to 0 bases and at J to 0 bases, leaving 7 bases not matched to a gene.

This clone was observed a handful of times. The V and J genes are TRBV9 and TRBJ2-3, with 9 bases fitting TRBD2. V lost 4 bases to trimming and J lost 4 bases; unmatched junction nucleotides: 19. Germline V gene data show CDR1 as SGDLS and CDR2 as YYNGEE. This CDR3 region has 19 residues. The CDR3: CASSLPRWAGGPWPDTQYF. The CDR3 nucleotides read TGTGCCAGCAGCCTCCCGCGGTGGGCGGGAGGGCCTTGGCCAGATACGCAGTATTTT.

Only a few counts were recorded for this clone. The rearrangement links TRBV10-3 to TRBJ1-5; D is unclear. The CDR3 contains 14 residues. CDR1 and CDR2 from the germline V gene are ENHRY and SYGVKD. Trimming removed 3 bases at V and 3 bases at J, with 9 bases between. The DNA for the CDR3 is TGTGCCATCAGTGAAGGAGAGACCAATCAGCCCCAGCATTTT. Protein product: CAISEGETNQPQHF.

The chain carries TRBV7-9 and TRBJ2-1; TRBD2 matches 12 bases. After removal of 4 bases from V and 3 bases from J, the junction contained 1 base not matched to a gene. Germline V gene lookup returns CDR1 SEHNR and CDR2 FQNEAQ (reference sequence). The CDR3 consists of 15 residues. The CDR3 DNA sequence: TGTGCCAGCAGCTCGGGACTAGCGGGCTACAATGAGCAGTTCTTC. Translating gives CASSSGLAGYNEQFF.

This clone has only a few counts. This chain joins TRBV19 and TRBJ1-1; D gene uncertain. The CDR3 is 13 amino acids. Trimming removed 0 bases at V and 1 base at J, with 3 bases between. Germline CDR1 and CDR2: LNHDA and SQIVND (reference sequence). Written as DNA, the CDR3 is TGTGCCAGTAGTATAGACGGGAACACTGAAGCTTTCTTT. This encodes CASSIDGNTEAFF.

The genes are TRBV20-1 and TRBJ2-3; D possibly corresponds to TRBD1 (6 bases). V lost 6 bases and J 6 bases, leaving 10 bases between the germline ends. Germline-derived CDR1 and CDR2 are DFQATT and SNEGSKA (reference sequence). This CDR3 comprises 11 residues. The CDR3 loop is CSATDSDTQYF. In DNA, the CDR3 is TGCAGTGCAACGGACAGCGATACGCAGTATTTT.

The rearrangement uses TRBV18 and TRBJ1-1, with 7 bases aligning to TRBD1. This CDR3 spans 15 amino acids. Trimming removed 5 bases from V and 6 bases from J; junction bases left unmatched: 12. CDR1 and CDR2 (germline): KGHSH, LQKENI. In nucleotides, the CDR3 is TGTGCCAGCTCATCGACAGGGTCGCGTTTGGCTGAAGCTTTCTTT. Translation: CASSSTGSRLAEAFF.

The chain recombines TRBV10-1 with TRBJ2-3, with 13 bases that match TRBD2. Germline V gene sequence: CDR1 WNHNN, CDR2 SYGVQD (reference sequence). J gave up 4 bases and V 5 bases, and 3 bases lay outside the gene matches. The CDR3 is 15 amino acids. CDR3 residues: CASSRTSGSADTQYF. The CDR3 nucleotides are TGCGCCAGCAGTCGGACTAGCGGGAGTGCAGATACGCAGTATTTT.

In this sample, this clone turned up a few times. The chain has TRBV5-5 and TRBJ1-1; D remains unclear. V was pared by 0 bases and J by 4 bases, with 7 bases between. The CDR3 loop spans 13 amino acids. Per the germline V gene, CDR1 is SGHKS and CDR2 is YYEKEE (reference sequence). The CDR3: CASSLEGGTEAFF. Written as DNA, the CDR3 is TGTGCCAGCAGCTTGGAGGGAGGCACTGAAGCTTTCTTT.

The chain has TRBV5-6 and TRBJ2-7, with D hard to call. Trimming removed 4 bases from V and 1 base from J, with 6 bases in between. Germline lookup yields CDR1 SGHDT and CDR2 YYEEEE. CDR3 length: 12 residues. CDR3 sequence reads: CASSLRSYEQYF. In DNA, the CDR3 is TGTGCCAGCAGCCTGAGGTCCTACGAGCAGTACTTC.

The chain recombines TRBV7-2 with TRBJ2-5, with D possibly TRBD1 on 5 matching bases. Per germline, CDR1 SGHTA and CDR2 FQGNSA. V was trimmed by 1 base and J by 4 bases, leaving 7 bases between them. The CDR3 runs 13 residues. Here the CDR3 DNA reads TGTGCCAGCAGCTTAGGGACACTAGAGACCCAGTACTTC. Translating it yields CASSLGTLETQYF.

This rearrangement joins TRBV7-9 to TRBJ1-1; maybe TRBD1 (5 bases). The CDR3 length is 12 residues. Trimming removed 1 base at V and 9 bases at J, with 9 bases between. CDR1 is SEHNR, CDR2 FQNEAQ, per germline (reference sequence). The CDR3 nucleotides are TGTGCCAGCAGCTTAGATCAGGGAAAAGCTTTCTTT. This sequence encodes CASSLDQGKAFF.

This clone has more than one count but fewer than ten. V gene TRBV5-1 combines with J gene TRBJ2-7; a possible D gene is TRBD2 (5 bases). With 0 bases removed from V and 3 bases from J, the gap between germline ends came to 13 bases. The germline V gene has CDR1 SGHRS and CDR2 YFSETQ. The CDR3 length is 15 residues. The DNA of the CDR3 is TGCGCCAGCAGCTTGGTCACGGGATTGGTCTACGAGCAGTACTTC. This codes for CASSLVTGLVYEQYF.

The V and J genes are TRBV19 and TRBJ2-7, with D possibly matching TRBD2 (7 bases). V shed 3 bases and J shed 6 bases, with 15 bases lying between them. This CDR3 region has 14 residues. Per germline, CDR1 LNHDA and CDR2 SQIVND (reference sequence). The CDR3: CASSIGGGRREQYF. The CDR3 nucleotides read TGTGCCAGTAGTATTGGGGGGGGCAGGCGCGAGCAGTACTTC.